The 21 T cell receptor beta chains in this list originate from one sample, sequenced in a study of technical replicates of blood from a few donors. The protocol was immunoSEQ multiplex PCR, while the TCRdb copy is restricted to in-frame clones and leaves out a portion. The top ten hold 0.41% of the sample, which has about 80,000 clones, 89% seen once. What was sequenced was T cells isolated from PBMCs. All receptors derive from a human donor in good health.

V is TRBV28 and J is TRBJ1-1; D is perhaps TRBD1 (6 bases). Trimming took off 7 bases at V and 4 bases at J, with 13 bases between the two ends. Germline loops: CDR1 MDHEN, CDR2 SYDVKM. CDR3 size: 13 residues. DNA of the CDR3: TGTGCCAGCATGAAGGGGGTAGTCACTGAAGCTTTCTTT. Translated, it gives CASMKGVVTEAFF.

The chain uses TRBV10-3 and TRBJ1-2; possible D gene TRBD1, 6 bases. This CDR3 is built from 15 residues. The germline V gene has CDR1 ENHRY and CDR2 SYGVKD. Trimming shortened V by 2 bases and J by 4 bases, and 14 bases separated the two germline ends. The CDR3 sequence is CAISEHRQAIYGYTF. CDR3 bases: TGTGCCATCAGTGAGCATCGACAGGCCATCTATGGCTACACCTTC.

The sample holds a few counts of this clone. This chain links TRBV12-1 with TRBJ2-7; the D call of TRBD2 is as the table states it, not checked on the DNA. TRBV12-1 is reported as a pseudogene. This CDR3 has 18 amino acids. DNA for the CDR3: TGTGCCAGCAGCTTACTCTTCCTCAGCAAAGCGGAGTCCTACGAGCAGTACTTC. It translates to CASSLLFLSKAESYEQYF.

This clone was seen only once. The CDR3 DNA is TGTGCCAGCAGTTACAGAGTGAATGAAAAACTGTTTTTT. This gives the protein CASSYRVNEKLFF. This sequence joins TRBV6-5 and TRBJ1-4, with D uncertain. The germline V gene has CDR1 MNHEY and CDR2 SVGAGI. This CDR3 has 13 amino acids. Trimming cost V 2 bases and J 5 bases, with 6 bases left between them.

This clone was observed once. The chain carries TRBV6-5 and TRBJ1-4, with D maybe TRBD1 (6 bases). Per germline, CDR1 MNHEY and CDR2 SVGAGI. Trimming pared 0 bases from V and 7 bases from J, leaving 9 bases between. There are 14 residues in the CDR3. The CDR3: CASSYSRGGEKLFF. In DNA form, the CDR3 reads TGTGCCAGCAGTTACTCGAGGGGGGGTGAAAAACTGTTTTTT.

The CDR3 bases are TGTGCCAGCAGCTCGTGGGGGGTGGCTGAAGCTTTCTTT. This encodes CASSSWGVAEAFF. The chain couples TRBV7-3 to TRBJ1-1, with D maybe TRBD1 (5 bases). Germline V gene sequence: CDR1 SGHTA, CDR2 FQGTGA. The germline V and J ends were trimmed by 4 bases and 6 bases, with 12 bases remaining between them. The CDR3 extends over 13 amino acids. The whole variable domain, remainder taken from reference TRBV7-3 and TRBJ1-1, is GAGVSQTPSNKVTEKGKYVELRCDPISGHTALYWYRQSLGQGPEFLIYFQGTGAADDSGLPNDRFFAVRPEGSVSTLKIQRTERGDSAVYLCASSSWGVAEAFFGQGTRLTVV.

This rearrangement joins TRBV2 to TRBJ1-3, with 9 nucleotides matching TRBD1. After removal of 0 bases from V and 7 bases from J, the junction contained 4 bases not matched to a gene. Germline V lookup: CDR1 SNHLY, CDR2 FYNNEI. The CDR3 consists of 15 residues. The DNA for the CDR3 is TGTGCCAGCAGTGAAGCGCTTGGGACAGGGAACACCATATATTTT. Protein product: CASSEALGTGNTIYF.

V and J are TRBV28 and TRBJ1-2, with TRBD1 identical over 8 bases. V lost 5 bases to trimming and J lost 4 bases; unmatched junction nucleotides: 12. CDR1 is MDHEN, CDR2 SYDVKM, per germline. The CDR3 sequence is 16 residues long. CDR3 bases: TGTGCCAGCAGTCCCTCCATTGGACAGGGCTTCTATGGCTACACCTTC. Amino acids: CASSPSIGQGFYGYTF.

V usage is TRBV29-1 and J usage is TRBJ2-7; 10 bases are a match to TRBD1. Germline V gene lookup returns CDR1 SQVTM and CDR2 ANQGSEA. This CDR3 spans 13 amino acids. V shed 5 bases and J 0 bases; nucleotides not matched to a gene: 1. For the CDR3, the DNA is TGCAGCGTTAGGACAGGGGGCTCCTACGAGCAGTACTTC. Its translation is CSVRTGGSYEQYF.

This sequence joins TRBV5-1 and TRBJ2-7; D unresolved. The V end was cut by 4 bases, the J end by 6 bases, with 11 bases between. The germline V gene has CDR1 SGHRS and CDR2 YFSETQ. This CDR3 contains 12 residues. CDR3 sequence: CASSPRFGEQYF. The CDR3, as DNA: TGCGCCAGCAGCCCTAGGTTTGGCGAGCAGTACTTC.

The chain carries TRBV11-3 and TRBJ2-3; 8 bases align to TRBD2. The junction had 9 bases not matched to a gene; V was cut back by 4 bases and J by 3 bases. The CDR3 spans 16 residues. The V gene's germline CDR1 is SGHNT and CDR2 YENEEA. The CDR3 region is CASSSGPGLVTDTQYF. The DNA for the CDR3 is TGTGCCAGCAGCTCCGGACCGGGACTAGTAACAGATACGCAGTATTTT.

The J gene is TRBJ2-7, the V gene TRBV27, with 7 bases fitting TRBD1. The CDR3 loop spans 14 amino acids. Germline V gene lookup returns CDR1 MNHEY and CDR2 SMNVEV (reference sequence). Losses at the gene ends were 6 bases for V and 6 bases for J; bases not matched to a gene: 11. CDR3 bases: TGTGCCAGCAGAACCGACAGGGAGTTGGGCGAGCAGTACTTC. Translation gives CASRTDRELGEQYF.

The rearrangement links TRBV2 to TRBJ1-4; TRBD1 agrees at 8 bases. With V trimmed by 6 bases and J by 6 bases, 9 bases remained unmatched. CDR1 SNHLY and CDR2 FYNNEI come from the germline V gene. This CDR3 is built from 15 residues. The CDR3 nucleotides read TGTGCCAGCAGGCTTAGGACAGGGACGGATGAAAAACTGTTTTTT. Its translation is CASRLRTGTDEKLFF. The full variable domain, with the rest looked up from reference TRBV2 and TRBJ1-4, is EPEVTQTPSHQVTQMGQEVILRCVPISNHLYFYWYRQILGQKVEFLVSFYNNEISEKSEIFDDQFSVERPDGSNFTLKIRSTKLEDSAMYFCASRLRTGTDEKLFFGSGTQLSVL.

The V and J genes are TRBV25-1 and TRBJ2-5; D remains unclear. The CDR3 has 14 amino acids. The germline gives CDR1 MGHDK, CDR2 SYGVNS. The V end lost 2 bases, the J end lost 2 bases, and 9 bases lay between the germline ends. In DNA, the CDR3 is TGTGCCAGCAGTGAAGGTCGAGCTCAAGAGACCCAGTACTTC. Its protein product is CASSEGRAQETQYF.

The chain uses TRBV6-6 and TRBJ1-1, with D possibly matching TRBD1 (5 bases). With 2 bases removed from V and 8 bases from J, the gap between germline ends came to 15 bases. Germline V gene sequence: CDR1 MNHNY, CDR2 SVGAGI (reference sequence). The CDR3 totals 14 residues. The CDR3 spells CASSYLGRREEAFF. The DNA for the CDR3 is TGTGCCAGCAGTTACCTGGGGCGCCGCGAGGAAGCTTTCTTT.

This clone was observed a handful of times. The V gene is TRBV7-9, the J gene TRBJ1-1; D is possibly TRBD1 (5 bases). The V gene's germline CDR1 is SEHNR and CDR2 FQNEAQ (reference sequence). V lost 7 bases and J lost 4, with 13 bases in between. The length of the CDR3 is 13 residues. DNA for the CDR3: TGTGCCAGCACCCACGGCGGGGGCACTGAAGCTTTCTTT. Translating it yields CASTHGGGTEAFF. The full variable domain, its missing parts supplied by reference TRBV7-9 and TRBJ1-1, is DTGVSQNPRHKITKRGQNVTFRCDPISEHNRLYWYRQTLGQGPEFLTYFQNEAQLEKSRLLSDRFSAERPKGSFSTLEIQRTEQGDSAMYLCASTHGGGTEAFFGQGTRLTVV.

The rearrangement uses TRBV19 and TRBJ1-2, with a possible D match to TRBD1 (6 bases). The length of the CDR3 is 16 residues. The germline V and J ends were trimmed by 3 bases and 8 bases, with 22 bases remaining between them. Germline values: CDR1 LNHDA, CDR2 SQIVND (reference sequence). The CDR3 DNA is TGTGCCAGTAGTATTAACCTTCGGACAGAACCAGAGGGCTACACCTTC. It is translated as CASSINLRTEPEGYTF.

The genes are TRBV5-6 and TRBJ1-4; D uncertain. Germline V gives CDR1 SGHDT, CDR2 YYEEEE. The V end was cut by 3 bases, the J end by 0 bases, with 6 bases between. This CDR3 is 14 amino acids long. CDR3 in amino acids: CASSSQSTNEKLFF. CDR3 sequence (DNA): TGTGCCAGCAGCTCCCAATCAACTAATGAAAAACTGTTTTTT.

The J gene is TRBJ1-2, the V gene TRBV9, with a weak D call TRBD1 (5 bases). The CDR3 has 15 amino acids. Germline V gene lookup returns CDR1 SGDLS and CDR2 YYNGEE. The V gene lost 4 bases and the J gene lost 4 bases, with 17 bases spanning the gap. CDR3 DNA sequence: TGTGCCAGCAGCCCCCGTGGAACAGGTGGCTATGGCTACACCTTC. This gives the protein CASSPRGTGGYGYTF.

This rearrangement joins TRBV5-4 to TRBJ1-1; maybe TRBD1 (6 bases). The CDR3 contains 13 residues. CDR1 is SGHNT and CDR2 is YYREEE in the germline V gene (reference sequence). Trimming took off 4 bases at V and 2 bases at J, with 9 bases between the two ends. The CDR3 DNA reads TGTGCCAGCAGCCTGGACAGTAACACTGAAGCTTTCTTT. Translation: CASSLDSNTEAFF.

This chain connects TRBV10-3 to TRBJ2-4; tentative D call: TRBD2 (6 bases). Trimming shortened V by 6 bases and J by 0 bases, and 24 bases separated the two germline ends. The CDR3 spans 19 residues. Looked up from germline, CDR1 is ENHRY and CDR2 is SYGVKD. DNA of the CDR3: TGTGCCATCAGCGGCGGGGATAATAAAGTCAGAGTAGCCAAAAACATTCAGTACTTC. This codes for CAISGGDNKVRVAKNIQYF.